One sample yielded the 2 T cell receptor beta chains listed below, sequenced in a study of cytomegalovirus exposure and HLA in healthy donors (TCRdb year 2017). The library was built by means of the immunoSEQ multiplex PCR assay. A mixture of 60 forward primers for TCR Vbeta segments and 13 reverse primers for TCR Jbeta segments was used in the multiplex PCR. TCRdb mirrors the immuneACCESS table, restricted to in-frame sequences. Some clones are absent from its copies; in checked studies, under half trace to an unresolved V gene, and the reason for the others is unknown. This sample holds about 120,000 clones; about four fifths were observed only once. The ten largest clones take up 3.5% to 4.5% of the sample. The sequencing sample was made of PBMCs. The source of these receptors is a young man in good health and CMV-seropositive.

This clone was recorded once. This sequence joins TRBV30 and TRBJ2-3; possibly TRBD1 for D (5 bases). This CDR3 region has 14 residues. V was cut by 3 bases and J by 0 bases, with 10 bases left in between. Germline V gives CDR1 GTSNPN, CDR2 SVGIG (reference sequence). CDR3 loop: CAWRGPSSTDTQYF. The CDR3 DNA reads TGTGCCTGGAGGGGGCCCTCGAGCACAGATACGCAGTATTTT.

The chain combines TRBV29-1 with TRBJ1-1; D gene unclear. Trimming took 5 bases from V and 6 from J, leaving 16 bases between them. The germline V gene encodes CDR1 SQVTM and CDR2 ANQGSEA. The CDR3 runs 13 residues. CDR3 region: CSVRTPGVAEAFF. The CDR3 bases are TGCAGCGTTCGGACTCCCGGCGTAGCTGAAGCTTTCTTT.